This T cell receptor beta chain was observed in a study of blood T cell repertoires in COVID-19. For the study at large: Samples of COVID-19 (acute and convalescent) were obtained from the United States, Italy and Spain. The analysed material was cDNA or gDNA that came from T cells, B-cell-depleted T cells, or PBMCs.

Authors' processing steps: Amplification from reference gene primers served as the basis for estimated nucleated cell counts. Clones were read by immunoSEQ multiplex PCR, and TCRdb kept only the in-frame ones, dropping some. V and J calls and clone size follow that table, whereas D and trimming were derived from the DNA. The table records approximately 410,000 clones, 70% to 90% of them present only once. Germline values: CDR1 LNHDA, CDR2 SQIVND (reference sequence). The CDR3 is 15 residues long. Details on this clone: Sequence at one end of the junction differs from germline and may be a read error.

The V gene is TRBV19, the J gene TRBJ1-4; D is perhaps TRBD1 (5 bases). This receptor was identified in a young woman with active or convalescent COVID-19. Sequenced input: peripheral blood. CDR3 nucleotides: TGTGCCAGTAGTCTAGGACAAAGACCTAAAGAAAAACTGTTTTTT. This gives the protein CASSLGQRPKEKLFF.